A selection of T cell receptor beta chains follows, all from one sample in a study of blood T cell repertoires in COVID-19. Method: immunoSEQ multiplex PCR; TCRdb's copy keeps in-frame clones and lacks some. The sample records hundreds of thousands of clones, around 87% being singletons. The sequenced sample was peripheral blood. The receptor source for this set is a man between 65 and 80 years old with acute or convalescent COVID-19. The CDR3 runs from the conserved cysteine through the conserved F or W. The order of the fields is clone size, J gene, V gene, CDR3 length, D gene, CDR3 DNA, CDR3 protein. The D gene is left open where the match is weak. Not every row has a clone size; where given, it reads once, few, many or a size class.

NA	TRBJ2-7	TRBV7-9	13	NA	TGTGCCAGCTCTCGGGATCTCTCCTACGAGCAGTACTTC	CASSRDLSYEQYF
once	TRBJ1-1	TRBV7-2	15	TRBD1	TGTGCCAGCAGCTTAGTCGACAGGGCCGACACTGAAGCTTTCTTT	CASSLVDRADTEAFF
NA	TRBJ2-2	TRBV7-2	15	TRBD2	TGTGCCAGCAGACTAACTAGCGGGAGTGGCGGGGAGCTGTTTTTT	CASRLTSGSGGELFF
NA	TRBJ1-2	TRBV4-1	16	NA	TGCGCCAGCAGCCTAGAGGGACTTCCGTCTAACTATGGCTACACCTTC	CASSLEGLPSNYGYTF
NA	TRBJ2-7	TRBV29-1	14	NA	TGCAGCGTTGAACCGGGCCAGGGTGTCCACGAGCAGTACTTC	CSVEPGQGVHEQYF
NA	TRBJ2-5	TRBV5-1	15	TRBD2	TGCGCCAGCAGCAAGAGCGGGGGGCAACAAGAGACCCAGTACTTC	CASSKSGGQQETQYF
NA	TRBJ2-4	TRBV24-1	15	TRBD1	TGTGCCACCAGCTCGTCGGGACAGGGGTCTAACATTCAGTACTTC	CATSSSGQGSNIQYF
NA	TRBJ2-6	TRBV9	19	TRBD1	TGTGCCAGCAGCACACGTCCCGGGACAGGGAGCTCTGGGGCCAACGTCCTGACTTTC	CASSTRPGTGSSGANVLTF
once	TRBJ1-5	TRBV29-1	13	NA	TGCAGCGTTGCGGGAAATAGCAATCAGCCCCAGCATTTT	CSVAGNSNQPQHF
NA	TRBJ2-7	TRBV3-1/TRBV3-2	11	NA	TGTGCCAGCGGGACATCCTACGAGCAGTACTTC	CASGTSYEQYF
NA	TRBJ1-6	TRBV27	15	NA	TGTGCCAGCAGTCCGGGGAGCTCCTATAATTCACCCCTCCACTTT	CASSPGSSYNSPLHF
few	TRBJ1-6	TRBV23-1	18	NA	TGCGCCAGCAGTCAATCTGAGCAAGCTGATACCTATAATTCACCCCTCCACTTT	CASSQSEQADTYNSPLHF
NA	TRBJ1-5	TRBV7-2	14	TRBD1	TGTGCCAGCAGCTCCCGGACAGGGGGTCAGCCCCAGCATTTT	CASSSRTGGQPQHF
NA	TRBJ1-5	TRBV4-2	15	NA	TGTGCCAGCAGCCAAGATTCGGGGGGCAATCAGCCCCAGCATTTT	CASSQDSGGNQPQHF
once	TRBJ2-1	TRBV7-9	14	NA	TGTGCCAGCAGCCCAGCAGGCGGGTTCAATGAGCAGTTCTTC	CASSPAGGFNEQFF
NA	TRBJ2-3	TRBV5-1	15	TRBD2	TGCGCCAGCACCAGACTAGCGGAAAGCACAGATACGCAGTATTTT	CASTRLAESTDTQYF
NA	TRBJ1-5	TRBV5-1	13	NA	TGCGCCAGCAGACTTGACAGCGATCAGCCCCAGCATTTT	CASRLDSDQPQHF
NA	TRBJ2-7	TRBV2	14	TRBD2	TGTGCCAGCACCCTAGAGCGGGGCCCCTACGAGCAGTACTTC	CASTLERGPYEQYF
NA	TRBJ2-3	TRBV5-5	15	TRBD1	TGTGCCAGCAGCTTTCGAGGACAGGGGGTAGATACGCAGTATTTT	CASSFRGQGVDTQYF
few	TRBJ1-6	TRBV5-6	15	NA	TGTGCCAGCAGCTGGGATCCCGGGGATAATTCACCCCTCCACTTT	CASSWDPGDNSPLHF
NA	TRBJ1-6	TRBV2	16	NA	TGTGCCAGCAGTGGGGGCCCCAGGATCTATAATTCACCCCTCCACTTT	CASSGGPRIYNSPLHF
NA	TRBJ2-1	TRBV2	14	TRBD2	TGTGCCAGGGGAGGGAGGAATAAGGGCAATGAGCAGTTCTTC	CARGGRNKGNEQFF
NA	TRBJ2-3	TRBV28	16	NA	TGTGCCAGCAGTTTTCTCCAGGGAGGATACGCAGATACGCAGTATTTT	CASSFLQGGYADTQYF
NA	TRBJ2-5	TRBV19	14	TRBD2	TGTGCCAGTAGTATAAGTAGCGGGAGGGAGACCCAGTACTTC	CASSISSGRETQYF
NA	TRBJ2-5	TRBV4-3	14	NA	TGCGCCAGCAGCCAAGGCCTAGCCGAAGAGACCCAGTACTTC	CASSQGLAEETQYF
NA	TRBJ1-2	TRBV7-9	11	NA	TGTGCCAGCAGCATAAGCATCGCCTACACCTTC	CASSISIAYTF
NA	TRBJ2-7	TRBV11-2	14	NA	TGTGCCAGCAGCCCACCGGTGGTTTCCTACGAGCAGTACTTC	CASSPPVVSYEQYF
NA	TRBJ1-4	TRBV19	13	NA	TGTGCCAGTAGTACCCAAGGGAGATCAAAACTGTTTTTT	CASSTQGRSKLFF
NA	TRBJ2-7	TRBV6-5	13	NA	TGTGCCAGCAGAGGGAGTGGGTCCTACGAGCAGTACTTC	CASRGSGSYEQYF
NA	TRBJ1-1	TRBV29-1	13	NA	TGCAGCGTTCGTTCGGCGGAGAACACTGAAGCTTTCTTT	CSVRSAENTEAFF
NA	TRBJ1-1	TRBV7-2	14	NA	TGTGCCAGCAGCTTAGGTGGATGGGACAAGTTGGCTTTCTTT	CASSLGGWDKLAFF
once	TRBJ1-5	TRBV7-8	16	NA	TGTGCCAGCAGCCCCCGACCCGCCGGGGGCAATCAGCCCCAGCATTTT	CASSPRPAGGNQPQHF
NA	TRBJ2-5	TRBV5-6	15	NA	TGTGCCAGCAGCTTTTCCCCCGGGGGACGGGAGACCCAGTACTTC	CASSFSPGGRETQYF
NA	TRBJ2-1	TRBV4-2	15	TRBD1	TGTGCCAGCAGCCGGGGACAGGACTCCTACAATGAGCAGTTCTTC	CASSRGQDSYNEQFF
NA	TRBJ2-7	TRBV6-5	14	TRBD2	TGTGCCAGCAGTTCAGAAGCGGGACCGCGCGAGCAGTACTTC	CASSSEAGPREQYF
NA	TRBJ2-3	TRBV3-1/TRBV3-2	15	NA	TGTGCCAGCAGTGGGCTAGCCCGTAGCACAGATACGCAGTATTTT	CASSGLARSTDTQYF
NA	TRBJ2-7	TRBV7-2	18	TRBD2	TGTGCCAGCAGCCCATCCCCCGGGACTAGCGGGAATTCCTACGAGCAGTACTTC	CASSPSPGTSGNSYEQYF
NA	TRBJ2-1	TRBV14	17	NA	TGTGCCAGCAGCACCCAATCGACAGGCGTAATATACAATGAGCAGTTCTTC	CASSTQSTGVIYNEQFF
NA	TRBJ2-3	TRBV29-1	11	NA	TGCAGCGTTGACGCGGGAGATACGCAGTATTTT	CSVDAGDTQYF
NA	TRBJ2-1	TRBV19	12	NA	TGTGCCAGTAGTATAGTGGGGCGGGAGCAGTTCTTC	CASSIVGREQFF
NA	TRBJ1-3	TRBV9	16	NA	TGTGCCAGCAGCGTGACAGGTCTCGACTCTGGAAACACCATATATTTT	CASSVTGLDSGNTIYF
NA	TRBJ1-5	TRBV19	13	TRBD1	TGTGCCAGTAGCGGGACAGAGAATCAGCCCCAGCATTTT	CASSGTENQPQHF